Below are 16 T cell receptor beta chains sequenced from a single sample in a study of beta chain features in type 1 diabetes. The sequenced template was cDNA made from the entire isolated RNA. TCRdb keeps only in-frame clones here, not all; method: immunoSEQ multiplex PCR. Among 900,000 or so clones listed, about a sixth were seen once. The sample consisted of naive CD4+ T cells from blood. The source of these receptors is a woman aged 18-29 years in good health.

The gene calls are TRBV20-1 and TRBJ2-1; TRBD2 is a possible D gene (5 bases). V was shortened by 6 bases and J by 10 bases, with 13 bases between the two germline ends. The V gene's germline CDR1 is DFQATT and CDR2 SNEGSKA (reference sequence). The CDR3 has 11 residues. The CDR3 region is CSAVRLIEQFF. In DNA, the CDR3 is TGCAGTGCCGTACGACTAATCGAGCAGTTCTTC.

The chain has TRBV27 and TRBJ2-2, with D hard to call. The CDR3 is 18 residues long. CDR1 MNHEY and CDR2 SMNVEV come from the germline V gene (reference sequence). V was trimmed by 9 bases and J by 6 bases, leaving 29 bases between them. As DNA, the CDR3 is TGTGCCAGTTCTAAGAACCTCGACTCTAAAACGGTCGCCGGGGAGCTGTTTTTT. Amino acid sequence: CASSKNLDSKTVAGELFF.

The V gene is TRBV28, the J gene TRBJ2-2; TRBD2 matches 7 bases. There are 15 residues in the CDR3. Germline-derived CDR1 and CDR2 are MDHEN and SYDVKM. V shed 4 bases, J shed 6 bases, and the junction held 8 bases outside the gene matches. The CDR3 here is CASSSGGSNAGELFF. The CDR3, as DNA: TGTGCCAGCAGTTCCGGCGGGAGTAATGCCGGGGAGCTGTTTTTT. Supplemented by reference TRBV28 and TRBJ2-2, the full variable domain reads DVKVTQSSRYLVKRTGEKVFLECVQDMDHENMFWYRQDPGLGLRLIYFSYDVKMKEKGDIPEGYSVSREKKERFSLILESASTNQTSMYLCASSSGGSNAGELFFGEGSRLTVL.

In its sample, this clone was seen a few times. This rearrangement joins TRBV7-9 to TRBJ2-5, with a weak D call TRBD1 (5 bases). Germline CDR1 reads SEHNR; CDR2 reads FQNEAQ (reference sequence). V lost 8 bases and J 8 bases, leaving 15 bases between the germline ends. The CDR3 is made up of 12 amino acids. The CDR3 loop reads CASQIHQGTQYF. The DNA of the CDR3 is TGTGCCAGCCAGATCCACCAGGGCACCCAGTACTTC.

The chain employs TRBV2 and TRBJ2-7, with 8 bases aligning to TRBD1. Trimming at V came to 6 bases and at J to 0 bases, leaving 4 bases not matched to a gene. Germline V lookup: CDR1 SNHLY, CDR2 FYNNEI. The CDR3 is made up of 14 amino acids. In nucleotides, the CDR3 is TGTGCCAGCAGGGGACAGGTGAGCTCCTACGAGCAGTACTTC. Translation: CASRGQVSSYEQYF.

The rearrangement uses TRBV14 and TRBJ2-1; maybe TRBD2 (5 bases). The CDR3 runs 16 residues. CDR1 is SGHDN, CDR2 FVKESK, per germline. The germline V and J ends were trimmed by 2 bases and 0 bases, with 11 bases remaining between them. The CDR3 sequence is CASSQFLGSSYNEQFF. In DNA form, the CDR3 reads TGTGCCAGCAGCCAATTTTTGGGGAGCTCCTACAATGAGCAGTTCTTC.

The chain uses TRBV9 and TRBJ2-3; 12 nucleotides match TRBD2. This CDR3 comprises 20 residues. Germline V lookup: CDR1 SGDLS, CDR2 YYNGEE. J was trimmed by 0 bases and V by 0 bases; bases with no gene match: 11. CDR3: CASSVGSRLAGGPSTDTQYF. CDR3 coding DNA: TGTGCCAGCAGCGTAGGCTCCCGGCTAGCGGGAGGGCCAAGCACAGATACGCAGTATTTT. Full variable domain (rest looked up from reference TRBV9 and TRBJ2-3): DSGVTQTPKHLITATGQRVTLRCSPRSGDLSVYWYQQSLDQGLQFLIQYYNGEERAKGNILERFSAQQFPDLHSELNLSSLELGDSALYFCASSVGSRLAGGPSTDTQYFGPGTRLTVL.

The CDR3 region is CASSADRGSYGYTF. As DNA, the CDR3 is TGCGCCAGCAGCGCGGACAGGGGAAGCTATGGCTACACCTTC. This chain links TRBV5-1 with TRBJ1-2; 9 bases map to TRBD1. The CDR3 is 14 residues long. Germline V CDR1 and CDR2: SGHRS, YFSETQ. J gave up 4 bases and V 4 bases, and 5 bases lay outside the gene matches.

This clone was found a few times. Other DNA sequences in this sample translate to the same CDR3. V and J are TRBV6-5 and TRBJ2-7; TRBD1 agrees at 8 bases. V lost 4 bases, J lost 3 bases, and 2 bases stayed unmatched. The CDR3 runs to 13 residues. From germline, CDR1 is MNHEY and CDR2 SVGAGI. The CDR3 protein is CASSSGQGYEQYF. In DNA form, the CDR3 reads TGTGCCAGCAGTTCAGGACAGGGCTACGAGCAGTACTTC.

In this sample, this clone turned up a few times. The chain has TRBV11-2 and TRBJ1-4, with D hard to call. Germline V gene data show CDR1 as SGHAT and CDR2 as FQNNGV. This CDR3 spans 15 amino acids. The ends were cut back, 0 bases at V and 0 bases at J, with 5 bases in the middle. CDR3 sequence: CASSLDRATNEKLFF. The CDR3, as DNA: TGTGCCAGCAGCTTAGACAGAGCAACTAATGAAAAACTGTTTTTT.

The genes are TRBV13 and TRBJ2-5; tentative D call: TRBD1 (6 bases). The CDR3 totals 15 residues. Between the trimmed V and J ends, which lost 5 bases and 2 bases, there was a span of 15 bases. Germline V gene data show CDR1 as PRHDT and CDR2 as FYEKMQ (reference sequence). The CDR3 spells CASSHAQGLQETQYF. The CDR3 nucleotides read TGTGCCAGCAGCCATGCACAGGGTCTGCAAGAGACCCAGTACTTC. Based on the CDR3 plus reference TRBV13 and TRBJ2-5, the full variable domain is AAGVIQSPRHLIKEKRETATLKCYPIPRHDTVYWYQQGPGQDPQFLISFYEKMQSDKGSIPDRFSAQQFSDYHSELNMSSLELGDSALYFCASSHAQGLQETQYFGPGTRLLVL.

Only a few counts were recorded for this clone. V is TRBV19 and J is TRBJ2-7; D is unresolved. The CDR3 has 12 amino acids. CDR1 and CDR2 from the germline V gene are LNHDA and SQIVND (reference sequence). Trimming took 5 bases from V and 6 from J, leaving 11 bases between them. The CDR3 bases are TGTGCCAGTAGTCTTGAGAGCTCCGAGCAGTACTTC. Its protein product is CASSLESSEQYF.

This clone was observed a few times. The CDR3 is CSVRTSGRRDTQYF. CDR3 DNA: TGCAGCGTCAGGACTAGCGGGAGACGGGATACGCAGTATTTT. The chain links TRBV29-1 to TRBJ2-3; 13 bases line up with TRBD2. This CDR3 has 14 residues. V lost 6 bases and J lost 6; bases outside the gene matches: 6. Germline loops: CDR1 SQVTM, CDR2 ANQGSEA.

This clone was detected only a few times. The J gene is TRBJ1-3, the V gene TRBV5-6, with D unclear. Germline values: CDR1 SGHDT, CDR2 YYEEEE. This CDR3 has 15 amino acids. Trimming took off 1 base at V and 0 bases at J, with 8 bases between the two ends. The CDR3 DNA sequence: TGTGCCAGCAGCTTGCCGGTCGCCTCTGGAAACACCATATATTTT. Translating gives CASSLPVASGNTIYF.

The chain is built from TRBV7-9 and TRBJ2-3; no clear D gene. Per the germline V gene, CDR1 is SEHNR and CDR2 is FQNEAQ (reference sequence). Trimming pared 1 base from V and 3 bases from J, leaving 11 bases between. The CDR3 is 15 residues long. The CDR3 protein is CASSLGSPITDTQYF. CDR3 coding DNA: TGTGCCAGCAGCTTAGGCAGCCCGATAACAGATACGCAGTATTTT.

This clone occurred a few times. The chain links TRBV7-9 to TRBJ2-1; 7 bases match TRBD2. The CDR3 totals 13 residues. Per germline, CDR1 SEHNR and CDR2 FQNEAQ (reference sequence). The junction had 5 bases not matched to a gene; V was cut back by 5 bases and J by 7 bases. This CDR3 is CASSRTSRNEQFF. DNA for the CDR3: TGTGCCAGCAGCAGGACTAGTAGGAATGAGCAGTTCTTC.